A single sample is the source of the 7 T cell receptor beta chains below, sequenced in a study of OX40 agonist ivuxolimab in advanced cancers. Library preparation used the immunoSEQ multiplex PCR assay. Drawn from immuneACCESS, this table holds only the in-frame rearrangements with V and J called that TCRdb kept. Clones are partly lost; checked studies trace under half to an unresolved V gene and leave the rest unexplained. This sample holds 80,000 or so clones; 75% to 90% were observed only once. In total, the top ten clones hold approximately 2.2% of the sample. Sequences were derived from CD4+ or CD8+ T cells sorted from blood, sampled in a trial of the OX40 agonist ivuxolimab. These receptor sequences come from an adult with an advanced solid tumor such as melanoma, head and neck, liver or kidney cancer.

This chain joins TRBV10-3 and TRBJ2-5; D tentatively reads TRBD1 or TRBD2 (6 bases each). Germline V lookup: CDR1 ENHRY, CDR2 SYGVKD. The CDR3 totals 12 residues. With 7 bases removed from V and 4 bases from J, the gap between germline ends came to 10 bases. CDR3 bases: TGTGCCATCAAAGGGGGAGGAGAGACCCAGTACTTC. Protein product: CAIKGGGETQYF.

The chain is built from TRBV7-6 and TRBJ2-7, with 13 bases fitting TRBD2. From germline, CDR1 is SGHVS and CDR2 FNYEAQ. CDR3 length: 18 residues. The V and J ends lost 5 bases and 3 bases, in that order; junction bases with no gene match: 13. The CDR3 coding sequence is TGTGCCAGCAGCGAATCCGGGACTAGCGGGGTTACCGGCTACGAGCAGTACTTC. This encodes CASSESGTSGVTGYEQYF.

The V call is TRBV21-1, the J call TRBJ2-1; the table assigns TRBD2, which was not confirmed against the DNA. TRBV21-1 is reported as a pseudogene. The CDR3 extends over 20 amino acids. The DNA for the CDR3 is TGTGCCAGCAGCACTCGGGACTGCCTGTTACGAAGGATGCCCTACAATGAGCAGTTCTTC. This encodes CASSTRDCLLRRMPYNEQFF.

The V gene is TRBV28, the J gene TRBJ1-5; no firm D call. Deletions cut 6 bases from V and 5 bases from J, with 11 bases between. The CDR3 sequence is 13 residues long. Germline values: CDR1 MDHEN, CDR2 SYDVKM. Here the CDR3 reads CASRDRYYQPQHF. CDR3 in DNA: TGTGCCAGCAGGGACCGGTACTATCAGCCCCAGCATTTT. Drawing the rest from reference TRBV28 and TRBJ1-5, the complete variable domain is DVKVTQSSRYLVKRTGEKVFLECVQDMDHENMFWYRQDPGLGLRLIYFSYDVKMKEKGDIPEGYSVSREKKERFSLILESASTNQTSMYLCASRDRYYQPQHFGDGTRLSIL.

This chain joins TRBV7-2 and TRBJ2-2; tentatively, D is TRBD1 (6 bases). The germline CDR1 and CDR2 sequences are SGHTA and FQGNSA. CDR3 length: 17 residues. Trimming left V 2 bases short and J 0 bases short, with 13 bases between. The chain's CDR3 is CASSLKGQGTNTGELFF. CDR3 bases: TGTGCCAGCAGCTTAAAGGGACAAGGAACGAACACCGGGGAGCTGTTTTTT. The full variable domain, with the rest looked up from reference TRBV7-2 and TRBJ2-2, is GAGVSQSPSNKVTEKGKDVELRCDPISGHTALYWYRQSLGQGLEFLIYFQGNSAPDKSGLPSDRFSAERTGGSVSTLTIQRTQQEDSAVYLCASSLKGQGTNTGELFFGEGSRLTVL.

This clone was observed once. This chain joins TRBV6-1 and TRBJ2-2, with 11 bases that match TRBD2. Germline V gene lookup returns CDR1 MNHNS and CDR2 SASEGT. V dropped 4 bases and J dropped 3; count of bases not matched to a gene: 7. CDR3 length equals 17 residues. CDR3 region: CASSVILAGVDTGELFF. The CDR3 nucleotides are TGTGCCAGCAGTGTCATACTAGCGGGGGTAGACACCGGGGAGCTGTTTTTT.

V and J are TRBV27 and TRBJ2-1; D unresolved. CDR3 length equals 15 residues. The ends were cut back, 4 bases at V and 5 bases at J, with 15 bases in the middle. The germline V gene has CDR1 MNHEY and CDR2 SMNVEV (reference sequence). This CDR3 reads CASSSDLRNHNEQFF. The CDR3 bases are TGTGCCAGCAGTTCCGACTTGAGAAACCACAATGAGCAGTTCTTC.